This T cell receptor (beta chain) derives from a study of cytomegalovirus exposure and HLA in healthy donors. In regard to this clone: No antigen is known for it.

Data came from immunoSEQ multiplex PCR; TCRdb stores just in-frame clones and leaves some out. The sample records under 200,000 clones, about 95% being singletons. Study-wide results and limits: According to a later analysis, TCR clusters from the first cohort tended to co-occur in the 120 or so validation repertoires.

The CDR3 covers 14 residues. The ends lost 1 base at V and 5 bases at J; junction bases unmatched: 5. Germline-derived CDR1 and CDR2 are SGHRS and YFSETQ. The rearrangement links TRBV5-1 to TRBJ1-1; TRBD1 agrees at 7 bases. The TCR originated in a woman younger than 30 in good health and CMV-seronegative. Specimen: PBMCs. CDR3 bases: TGCGCCAGCAGCTTGAGGGGGCAGGGGACTGAAGCTTTCTTT. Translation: CASSLRGQGTEAFF.